These 5 T cell receptor beta chains were all obtained from the same sample, sequenced in a study of response to subunit inactivated influenza vaccine. TCRdb independently ran MiXCR on the RT-PCR reads; one entry per CDR3 protein. The sample includes 600,000 to 850,000 distinct CDR3 sequences, approximately 15% of them seen just once. The sequencing here drew on PBMCs from blood, taken approximately 15 days before vaccination. The receptors stem from a man aged 45-65 years who received an inactivated influenza vaccine.

In this sample, this clonotype turned up many times. V and J are TRBV3-1 and TRBJ2-5, with D possibly TRBD1 on 6 matching bases. Germline lookup yields CDR1 LGHDT and CDR2 YNNKEL (reference sequence). The CDR3 is 13 residues long. Trimming took off 6 bases at V and 4 bases at J, with 12 bases between the two ends. CDR3 nucleotides: TGTGCCAGCAGTCGCAGGGGAAGAGAGACCCAGTACTTC. This gives the protein CASSRRGRETQYF.

This clonotype has just a few counts. The chain employs TRBV12-3 or TRBV12-4 and TRBJ1-1, with D perhaps matching TRBD1 (5 bases). There are 14 residues in the CDR3. The germline V and J ends were trimmed by 3 bases and 3 bases, with 11 bases remaining between them. The CDR3: CASSLQGTDTEAFF. In nucleotides, the CDR3 is TGTGCCAGCAGTTTGCAGGGTACGGACACTGAAGCTTTCTTT.

The sample holds a few counts of this clonotype. The genes are TRBV20-1 and TRBJ1-1; 7 positions agree with TRBD1. CDR1 and CDR2 (germline): DFQATT, SNEGSKA (reference sequence). The CDR3 covers 11 residues. The ends lost 2 bases at V and 11 bases at J; junction bases unmatched: 5. The CDR3 loop is CSARPRGQAFF. The DNA of the CDR3 is TGCAGTGCTAGACCGAGGGGGCAGGCTTTCTTT.

The chain recombines TRBV28 with TRBJ2-7; a weak D match, TRBD2 (6 bases). Per the germline V gene, CDR1 is MDHEN and CDR2 is SYDVKM. The CDR3 extends over 14 amino acids. V shed 6 bases and J shed 4 bases, with 16 bases lying between them. The CDR3 nucleotides are TGTGCCAGCAGCATGCGGCTAGCGAATTACGAGCAGTACTTC. Protein product: CASSMRLANYEQYF.

The J gene is TRBJ1-5, the V gene TRBV12-3 or TRBV12-4; D may be TRBD1 (6 bases). V was cut by 6 bases and J by 3 bases, with 12 bases left in between. This CDR3 is 14 amino acids long. CDR3: CASSHHRDNQPQHF. The DNA of the CDR3 is TGTGCCAGCAGCCACCACAGGGACAATCAGCCCCAGCATTTT.